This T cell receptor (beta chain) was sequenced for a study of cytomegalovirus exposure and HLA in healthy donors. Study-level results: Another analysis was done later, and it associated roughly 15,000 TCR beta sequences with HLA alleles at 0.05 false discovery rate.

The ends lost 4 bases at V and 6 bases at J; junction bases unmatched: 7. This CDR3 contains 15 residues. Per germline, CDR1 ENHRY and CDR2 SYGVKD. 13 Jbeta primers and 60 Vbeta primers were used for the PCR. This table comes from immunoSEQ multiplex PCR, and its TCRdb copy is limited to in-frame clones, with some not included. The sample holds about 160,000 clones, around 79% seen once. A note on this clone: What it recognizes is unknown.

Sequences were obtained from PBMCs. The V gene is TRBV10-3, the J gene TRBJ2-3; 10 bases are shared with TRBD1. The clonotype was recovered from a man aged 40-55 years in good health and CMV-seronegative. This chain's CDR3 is CAISGLDRGSDTQYF. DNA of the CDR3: TGTGCCATCAGTGGTTTGGACAGGGGGTCGGATACGCAGTATTTT.